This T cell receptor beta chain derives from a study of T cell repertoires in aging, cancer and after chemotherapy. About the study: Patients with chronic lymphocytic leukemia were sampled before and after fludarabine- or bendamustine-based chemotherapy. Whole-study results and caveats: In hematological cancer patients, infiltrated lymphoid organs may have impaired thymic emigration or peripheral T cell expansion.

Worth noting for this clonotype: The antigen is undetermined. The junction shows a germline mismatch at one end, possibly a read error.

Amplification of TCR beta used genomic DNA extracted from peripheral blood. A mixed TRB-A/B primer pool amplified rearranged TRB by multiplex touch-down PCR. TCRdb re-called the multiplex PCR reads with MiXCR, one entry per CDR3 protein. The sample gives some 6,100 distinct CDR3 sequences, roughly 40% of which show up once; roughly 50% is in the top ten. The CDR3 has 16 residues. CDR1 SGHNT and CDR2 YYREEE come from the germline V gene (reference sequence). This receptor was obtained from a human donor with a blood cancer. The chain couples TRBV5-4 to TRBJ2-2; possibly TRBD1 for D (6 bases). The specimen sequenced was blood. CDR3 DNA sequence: TGTGCAAGCAGCAGTAAGAAAGGGGGATACACCGGGGAGCTGTTTTTT. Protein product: CASSSKKGGYTGELFF.